This TCR beta chain appears in the sequencing data of a study of beta chain features in type 1 diabetes. Every bit of the isolated RNA underwent reverse transcription, so sequencing read expressed TCRB transcripts. The method was immunoSEQ multiplex PCR; TCRdb's version includes in-frame clones alone and lacks a portion of them. Among 200,000 to 300,000 clones listed, less than 35% were seen once. V was clipped by 2 bases and J by 1 base, with 10 bases between them. The germline V gene encodes CDR1 SGHKS and CDR2 YYEKEE (reference sequence). The CDR3 spans 15 residues. A few counts support this clone. The same CDR3 can be traced to other DNA sequences in this sample.

The clonotype comes from a man aged 30 to 45 in good health. What was sequenced was central memory CD4+ T cells from blood. The V gene is TRBV5-5, the J gene TRBJ2-1, with a weak D call TRBD1 (6 bases). CDR3 bases: TGTGCCAGCAGCTTTGAGGACAGATCCTACAATGAGCAGTTCTTC. It specifies CASSFEDRSYNEQFF.